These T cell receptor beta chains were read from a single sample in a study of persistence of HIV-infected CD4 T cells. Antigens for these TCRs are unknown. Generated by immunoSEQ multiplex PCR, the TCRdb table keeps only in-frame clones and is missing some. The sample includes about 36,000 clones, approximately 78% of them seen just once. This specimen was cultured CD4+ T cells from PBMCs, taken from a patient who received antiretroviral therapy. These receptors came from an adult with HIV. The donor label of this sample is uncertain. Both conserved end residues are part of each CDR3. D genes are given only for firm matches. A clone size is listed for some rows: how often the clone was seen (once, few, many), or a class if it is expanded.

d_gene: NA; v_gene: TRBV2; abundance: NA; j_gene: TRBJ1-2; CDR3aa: CASSEDGNNYGYTF; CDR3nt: TGTGCCAGCAGCGAAGATGGTAATAACTATGGCTACACCTTC
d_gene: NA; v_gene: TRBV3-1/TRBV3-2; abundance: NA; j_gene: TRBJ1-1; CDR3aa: CASSLGYMNTEAFF; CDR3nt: TGTGCCAGCAGCCTCGGCTACATGAACACTGAAGCTTTCTTT
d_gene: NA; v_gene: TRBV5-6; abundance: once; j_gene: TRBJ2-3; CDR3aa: CASTAAEITDTQYF; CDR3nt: TGTGCCAGCACGGCGGCCGAGATCACAGATACGCAGTATTTT
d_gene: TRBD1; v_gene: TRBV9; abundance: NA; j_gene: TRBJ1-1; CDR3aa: CASSMDRGAPAFF; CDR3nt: TGTGCCAGCAGCATGGACAGGGGAGCCCCCGCTTTCTTT
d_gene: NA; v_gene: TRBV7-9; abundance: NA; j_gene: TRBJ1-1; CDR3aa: CASSLGATEAFF; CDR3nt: TGTGCCAGCAGCTTAGGGGCGACTGAAGCTTTCTTT
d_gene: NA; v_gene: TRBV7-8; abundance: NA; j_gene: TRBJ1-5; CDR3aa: CASSRSGQPQHF; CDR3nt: TGTGCCAGCAGCCGCTCTGGGCAGCCCCAGCATTTT
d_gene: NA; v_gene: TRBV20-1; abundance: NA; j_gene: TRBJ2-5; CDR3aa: CSAGLGGTQYF; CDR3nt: TGCAGTGCTGGCCTTGGGGGGACCCAGTACTTC
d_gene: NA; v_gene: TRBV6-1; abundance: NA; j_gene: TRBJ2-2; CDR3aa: CASSEARGARTGELFF; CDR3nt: TGTGCCAGCAGTGAAGCGAGAGGGGCTCGAACCGGGGAGCTGTTTTTT
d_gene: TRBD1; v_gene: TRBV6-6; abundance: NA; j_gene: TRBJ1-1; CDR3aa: CASSLGQDTEAFF; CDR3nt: TGTGCCAGCAGTTTAGGACAGGACACTGAAGCTTTCTTT
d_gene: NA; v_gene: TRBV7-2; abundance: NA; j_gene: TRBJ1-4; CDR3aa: CASSLEYGNEKLFF; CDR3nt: TGTGCCAGCAGCTTAGAGTACGGAAATGAAAAACTGTTTTTT
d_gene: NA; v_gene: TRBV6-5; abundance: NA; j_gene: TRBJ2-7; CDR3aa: CASSYSSSYEQYF; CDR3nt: TGTGCCAGCAGTTACTCCAGCTCCTACGAGCAGTACTTC
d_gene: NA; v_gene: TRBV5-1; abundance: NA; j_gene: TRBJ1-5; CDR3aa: CASSLGVRQPQHF; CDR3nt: TGCGCCAGCAGCTTGGGGGTTAGGCAGCCCCAGCATTTT
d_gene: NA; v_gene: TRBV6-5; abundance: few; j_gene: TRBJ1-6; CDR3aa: CASSYSGSPLHF; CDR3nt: TGTGCCAGCAGTTACTCGGGTTCACCCCTCCACTTT
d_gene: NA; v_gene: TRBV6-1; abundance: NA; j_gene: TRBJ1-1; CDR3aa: CATQGPPDTEAFF; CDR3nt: TGTGCCACCCAGGGGCCCCCGGACACTGAAGCTTTCTTT
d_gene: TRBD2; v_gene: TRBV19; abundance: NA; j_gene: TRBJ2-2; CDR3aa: CATQTSGGPTGELFF; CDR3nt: TGTGCCACCCAGACTAGCGGGGGCCCCACCGGGGAGCTGTTTTTT
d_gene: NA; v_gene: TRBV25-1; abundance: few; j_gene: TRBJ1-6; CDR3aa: CASRSEPYLSSPLHF; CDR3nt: TGTGCCAGCCGATCTGAACCGTACCTCTCTTCACCCCTCCACTTT